In its sample, the clone carrying this T cell receptor (beta chain) ranks as medium-sized. No antigen is known for it. Unique molecular identifier barcodes measured each clonotype's abundance. MiXCR, applied by TCRdb to the 5' RACE reads, yields one record per CDR3 protein. The sample consists of about 20,000 distinct CDR3 sequences, more than 2% of them appearing once. This sample is drawn from a study of beta chain bispecific antibodies for T cell cancers. Background on the study: Jurkat cells expressed TRBV12-3; HPB-ALL cells expressed TRBV5-5.

The CDR3 spans 13 residues. Germline V gives CDR1 GTSNPN, CDR2 SVGIG (reference sequence). V was pared by 3 bases and J by 5 bases, with 13 bases between. Broader study findings: The anti-TRBV5-5 antibody also binds TRBV5-6, a similar gene. The leukemia cells, rather than normal T cells, gave most of the targeted TRBV signal. Anti-TRBV12 exposure, compared with anti-CD19, reduced the TRBV12-3 proportion of TRBV signal by more than 98%.

Expansion lasted 3 days, with either anti-CD3 antibody OKT3 or CD3/CD28 beads. Sequenced material: healthy donor T cells cultured with leukemia cells, taken from a culture containing a bispecific antibody targeting TCR Vbeta12. The clonotype comes from a human donor in good health. Some clones in this sample may be carry-over from other donors' samples. The chain carries TRBV30 and TRBJ1-1, with no clear D. CDR3 nucleotides: TGTGCCTGGAGGGCAGACCGGAGGACTGAAGCTTTCTTT. It translates to CAWRADRRTEAFF.